A selection of T cell receptor beta chains follows, all from one sample in a study of blood T cell repertoires in COVID-19. TCRdb's copy holds only in-frame clones and misses some; the assay was immunoSEQ multiplex PCR. The data show 88,000 or so clones, roughly 83% seen once. Input material: peripheral blood. The receptors derive from a human donor in a cohort sampled during active COVID-19. The CDR3 runs from the conserved cysteine through the conserved F or W. The D gene is left open where the match is weak.

CASSVSRGLRGDTEAFF	17	TRBV9	TRBD1	TRBJ1-1
CATSDWQGGRGTGELFF	17	TRBV24-1	.	TRBJ2-2
CASSARDRGNIESGNTIYF	19	TRBV2	TRBD1	TRBJ1-3
CASSLTRLGETQYF	14	TRBV5-1	.	TRBJ2-5
CASSTPGLAASTDTQYF	17	TRBV19	TRBD2	TRBJ2-3
CSVILAGEDTQYF	13	TRBV29-1	TRBD2	TRBJ2-3
CASSDRGSAFF	11	TRBV2	.	TRBJ1-1
CASSPQGSRETQYF	14	TRBV18	.	TRBJ2-5
CASSPARSNEQFF	13	TRBV28	.	TRBJ2-1
CASSLWTTRGNTEAFF	16	TRBV28	.	TRBJ1-1
CASSPLASRKLFF	13	TRBV5-6	.	TRBJ1-4
CASTPLGGRTYEQYF	15	TRBV6-5	.	TRBJ2-7
CATRRGSTEAFF	12	TRBV10-3	.	TRBJ1-1
CASSVDLTDTQYF	13	TRBV9	.	TRBJ2-3
CASSKGLADNEQFF	14	TRBV11-2	TRBD2	TRBJ2-1